The 15 T cell receptor beta chains below were found in one sample sequenced in a study of CD8+ T cells in alopecia areata. RNA, once extracted, was reverse transcribed into cDNA for use as the sequencing template. Libraries were prepared by immunoSEQ multiplex PCR; TCRdb keeps only in-frame clonotypes and omits some of them. The sample lists roughly 190,000 clones, about three fifths occurring once. Treatment of the sample: oral pan-JAK inhibitor, 5-10 mg twice daily. The material sequenced was CD4+ T cells sorted from blood, taken at week 24, from a patient treated with tofacitinib. The receptors here all came from a human donor with alopecia areata.

The chain combines TRBV6-6 with TRBJ2-7, with 8 nucleotides matching TRBD1. There are 16 residues in the CDR3. Germline V gene data show CDR1 as MNHNY and CDR2 as SVGAGI (reference sequence). V lost 2 bases, J lost 2 bases, and 8 bases stayed unmatched. The CDR3 spells CASSYLGQGGTYEQYF. In DNA, the CDR3 is TGTGCCAGCAGTTACCTTGGACAGGGTGGGACCTACGAGCAGTACTTC.

The V call is TRBV6-5, the J call TRBJ2-7; D ambiguous. Germline assignment: CDR1 MNHEY and CDR2 SVGAGI. Trimming took off 0 bases at V and 7 bases at J, with 10 bases between the two ends. CDR3 length: 13 amino acids. The DNA for the CDR3 is TGTGCCAGCAGTTACTCGTCCGGTATGGAGCAGTACTTC. Translation gives CASSYSSGMEQYF.

The chain links TRBV29-1 to TRBJ1-1, with 9 bases matching TRBD1. Germline loops: CDR1 SQVTM, CDR2 ANQGSEA. CDR3 length: 12 residues. This CDR3 reads CSTGTGITEAFF. The CDR3 DNA reads as TGCAGTACCGGGACAGGGATCACTGAAGCTTTCTTT.

The genes are TRBV29-1 and TRBJ1-1, with a weak D call TRBD1 (5 bases). The CDR3 runs 15 residues. V lost 5 bases to trimming and J lost 0 bases, with 16 bases between them. CDR1 is SQVTM, CDR2 ANQGSEA, per germline. The CDR3 sequence is CSVRKGELMNTEAFF. Written as DNA, the CDR3 is TGCAGCGTTCGGAAAGGGGAGCTTATGAACACTGAAGCTTTCTTT.

This clone was seen more than once but under ten times. The junction shows a germline mismatch at one end, possibly a read error. The rearrangement links TRBV19 to TRBJ1-5; TRBD1 agrees at 8 bases. The CDR3 length is 12 residues. The germline CDR1 and CDR2 sequences are LNHDA and SQIVND (reference sequence). The chain's CDR3 is CASSIGQGGMNF. Written as DNA, the CDR3 is TGTGCCAGTAGTATTGGACAGGGAGGTATGAATTTT. Full variable domain (outside the CDR3, taken from reference TRBV19 and TRBJ1-5): DGGITQSPKYLFRKEGQNVTLSCEQNLNHDAMYWYRQDPGQGLRLIYYSQIVNDFQKGDIAEGYSVSREKKESFPLTVTSAQKNPTAFYLCASSIGQGGMNFGDGTRLSIL.

This clone was picked up a small number of times. The rearrangement uses TRBV7-9 and TRBJ2-7, with TRBD1 matching 9 bases. The CDR3 length is 15 residues. Unmatched junction bases numbered 7, after V lost 5 bases and J lost 2 bases. The V gene's germline CDR1 is SEHNR and CDR2 FQNEAQ (reference sequence). The CDR3: CASSPGDREPYEQYF. The CDR3, as DNA: TGTGCCAGCAGCCCCGGGGACAGGGAGCCCTACGAGCAGTACTTC.

This clone was seen more than once but under ten times. Additional DNA sequences in this sample encode the identical CDR3. The genes are TRBV25-1 and TRBJ1-2; unclear D gene. V was clipped by 7 bases and J by 2 bases, with 5 bases between them. Germline V gene sequence: CDR1 MGHDK, CDR2 SYGVNS. The CDR3 loop spans 11 amino acids. The CDR3 sequence is CASTGNYGYTF. The DNA for the CDR3 is TGTGCCAGCACCGGAAACTATGGCTACACCTTC.

This chain links TRBV13 with TRBJ2-5; D is possibly TRBD1 (6 bases). Germline V lookup: CDR1 PRHDT, CDR2 FYEKMQ (reference sequence). V was pared by 5 bases and J by 4 bases, with 8 bases between. This CDR3 spans 12 amino acids. The CDR3 is CASSSRGETQYF. CDR3 nucleotides: TGTGCCAGCAGCAGCAGGGGAGAGACCCAGTACTTC. Drawing the rest from reference TRBV13 and TRBJ2-5, the complete variable domain is AAGVIQSPRHLIKEKRETATLKCYPIPRHDTVYWYQQGPGQDPQFLISFYEKMQSDKGSIPDRFSAQQFSDYHSELNMSSLELGDSALYFCASSSRGETQYFGPGTRLLVL.

This clone was seen a handful of times. The chain recombines TRBV29-1 with TRBJ1-2; TRBD1 matches at 7 bases. The CDR3 is 13 residues long. Germline lookup yields CDR1 SQVTM and CDR2 ANQGSEA. The trim removed 3 bases at V and 4 bases at J, leaving 5 bases unmatched. Here the CDR3 DNA reads TGCAGCGTTGATCGGCAGGGGGTCTATGGCTACACCTTC. This gives the protein CSVDRQGVYGYTF.

This clone has only a few counts. The rearrangement joins TRBV30 to TRBJ2-7; no definite D call. V was cut by 0 bases and J by 9 bases, with 9 bases left in between. Germline CDR1 reads GTSNPN; CDR2 reads SVGIG (reference sequence). This CDR3 has 11 amino acids. The CDR3 region has the DNA TGTGCCTGGAGTGTCAGCGACGGGCAGTACTTC. Protein sequence: CAWSVSDGQYF.

The V gene is TRBV7-2, the J gene TRBJ1-6, with D uncertain. This CDR3 is built from 15 residues. Germline V gene sequence: CDR1 SGHTA, CDR2 FQGNSA. V shed 1 base and J shed 5 bases, with 9 bases lying between them. This CDR3 reads CASSLVGWDNSPLHF. For the CDR3, the DNA is TGTGCCAGCAGCTTAGTTGGATGGGATAATTCACCCCTCCACTTT.

This clone was found a few times. The chain uses TRBV29-1 and TRBJ2-7; D might be TRBD1 (6 bases). Between the trimmed V and J ends, which lost 4 bases and 7 bases, there was a span of 14 bases. The CDR3 totals 12 residues. CDR1 is SQVTM and CDR2 is ANQGSEA in the germline V gene. The CDR3 here is CSVVPGVGEQYF. In DNA, the CDR3 is TGCAGCGTTGTCCCAGGGGTGGGAGAGCAGTACTTC.

The CDR3 region is CAWDRAGETQYF. DNA for the CDR3: TGTGCCTGGGACAGGGCTGGGGAGACCCAGTACTTC. This rearrangement joins TRBV30 to TRBJ2-5, with TRBD1 matching over 7 bases. This CDR3 is 12 amino acids long. Germline-derived CDR1 and CDR2 are GTSNPN and SVGIG (reference sequence). Trimming removed 5 bases from V and 5 bases from J; junction bases left unmatched: 5. The entire variable domain, with the rest obtained from reference TRBV30 and TRBJ2-5, is as follows: SQTIHQWPATLVQPVGSPLSLECTVEGTSNPNLYWYRQAAGRGLQLLFYSVGIGQISSEVPQNLSASRPQDRQFILSSKKLLLSDSGFYLCAWDRAGETQYFGPGTRLLVL.

The genes are TRBV6-5 and TRBJ2-2, with a possible D match to TRBD1 (7 bases). The length of the CDR3 is 14 residues. Germline lookup yields CDR1 MNHEY and CDR2 SVGAGI. V lost 10 bases to trimming and J lost 6 bases, with 18 bases between them. CDR3 amino acids: CATHPQGGPGELFF. As DNA, the CDR3 is TGTGCCACCCATCCGCAGGGGGGACCCGGGGAGCTGTTTTTT.

This sequence joins TRBV27 and TRBJ1-4, with D tentatively TRBD1 (6 bases). The length of the CDR3 is 14 residues. The germline V gene has CDR1 MNHEY and CDR2 SMNVEV (reference sequence). The ends were cut back, 4 bases at V and 7 bases at J, with 13 bases in the middle. The CDR3 region has the DNA TGTGCCAGCAGTTCCCAGGGGCGGGGTGAAAAACTGTTTTTT. Translation gives CASSSQGRGEKLFF.